This T cell receptor beta chain was profiled in a study of T cells in Graves' hyperthyroidism and ophthalmopathy. This clonotype appeared many times. The investigators amplified TCR beta CDR3 regions from RNA transcripts. First-round RT-PCR with HTBI primers amplified the TCR CDR3 region. TCRdb called the multiplex PCR reads again in MiXCR, with one record for every CDR3 protein. The table includes about 350,000 distinct CDR3 sequences, about a sixth detected once. Diagnoses were made from clinical symptoms, serum measures (thyroxine and TRAb), thyroid ultrasound and orbital computed tomography. Germline V gene data show CDR1 as MDHEN and CDR2 as SYDVKM. J gave up 6 bases and V 2 bases, and 3 bases lay outside the gene matches. This CDR3 has 15 residues.

This sequence joins TRBV28 and TRBJ2-2; TRBD2 matches 10 bases. The sample consisted of blood. The receptor comes from a woman in her thirties or forties with Graves' ophthalmopathy. In DNA form, the CDR3 reads TGTGCCAGCAGTTTAGAGCTAGCGGGAGCCGGGGAGCTGTTTTTT. Translation: CASSLELAGAGELFF.